The 2 T cell receptor beta chains given below trace back to one sample, sequenced in a study of human T cells and chemical hapten exposure. Time point denoted: patch test 1, 2 weeks after DPC sensitization. Documented treatment: therapeutic diphenylcyclopropenone sensitization with weekly scalp DPC. TCRdb recomputed calls from the RACE reads with MiXCR, one row per CDR3 protein. The sample shows about 110,000 distinct CDR3 sequences, 8% to 13% of them seen only once. The sequencing used whole blood, collected in connection with sensitization to the hapten diphenylcyclopropenone (DPC). The receptors were sampled from a woman aged 35 to 49 with alopecia areata. Some clones in this sample may be carry-over from other donors' samples.

This clonotype was observed at least ten times. The gene calls are TRBV7-9 and TRBJ1-2; no clear D. The V gene's germline CDR1 is SEHNR and CDR2 FQNEAQ (reference sequence). V was pared by 8 bases and J by 7 bases, with 20 bases between. The CDR3 sequence is 14 residues long. The CDR3 DNA is TGTGCCAGCGGGTCCCGGACCGCCGATTTTGGCTACACCTTC. The encoded protein is CASGSRTADFGYTF.

The V and J genes are TRBV28 and TRBJ1-6; D is unclear. Trimming shortened V by 3 bases and J by 7 bases, and 7 bases separated the two germline ends. The CDR3 length is 13 residues. Germline CDR1 reads MDHEN; CDR2 reads SYDVKM. CDR3 sequence reads: CASSFSGNSPLHF. The CDR3 nucleotides read TGTGCCAGCAGTTTTTCGGGAAATTCACCCCTCCACTTT.